Listed here is a single T cell receptor beta chain. These data originate in a study of early T cells in non-severe SARS-CoV-2 infection. Study summary: Chains stayed unpaired after sequencing of bulk RNA from unsorted whole blood.

V was shortened by 3 bases and J by 3 bases, with 6 bases between the two germline ends. The CDR3 length is 13 residues. Unique molecular identifier tags were affixed to discrete cDNA molecules. Using its own MiXCR run on the 5' RACE reads, TCRdb lists one record per CDR3 protein. Seen here are 50,000 to 75,000 distinct CDR3 sequences, 12% observed once, and the top ten hold about 1.2%. This TCR derives from an adult who was a healthcare worker with PCR-confirmed SARS-CoV-2 infection or an uninfected control (not recorded which). The donor label of this sample is uncertain. The sample here was whole blood, taken at baseline. This sequence joins TRBV12-3 or TRBV12-4 and TRBJ1-5, with D unresolved. CDR3: CASSFENNQPQHF. The CDR3 DNA reads TGTGCCAGCAGTTTTGAGAACAATCAGCCCCAGCATTTT.